The next 9 T cell receptor beta chains were all read from a single sample in a study of identical twins. TCRdb itself ran the 5' RACE reads through MiXCR, one entry per CDR3 protein. The table lists about 890,000 distinct CDR3 sequences, more than 9% of them singletons. This sample was shared with a second study, whose subject was yellow fever vaccine responses in identical twins.

The sequencing sample was made of PBMCs. Source of these receptors: a woman aged 18-29 years in good health.

This clonotype has only one observation. As the CDR3 is not closed by the conserved phenylalanine or tryptophan, this likely results from a read error. This chain links TRBV20-1 with TRBJ2-3; a possible D gene is TRBD1 (6 bases). With 3 bases removed from V and 2 bases from J, the gap between germline ends came to 9 bases. Germline assignment: CDR1 DFQATT and CDR2 SNEGSKA (reference sequence). The CDR3 consists of 13 residues. The CDR3, as DNA: TGCAGTGCTAGCGGGACAACCACAGATACGCAGTATCTT. Translated: CSASGTTTDTQYL.

This clonotype appeared a few times. The rearrangement uses TRBV14 and TRBJ2-2, with D possibly matching TRBD1 (5 bases). Germline loops: CDR1 SGHDN, CDR2 FVKESK. CDR3 size: 15 residues. V lost 3 bases to trimming and J lost 0 bases, with 8 bases between them. In DNA, the CDR3 is TGTGCCAGCAGCCAGACAGTTACGAACACCGGGGAGCTGTTTTTT. Translation gives CASSQTVTNTGELFF.

In this sample, this clonotype turned up a few times. This chain joins TRBV12-3 or TRBV12-4 and TRBJ2-2, with 9 nucleotides matching TRBD2. The CDR3 is made up of 15 amino acids. V lost 7 bases to trimming and J lost 2 bases; unmatched junction nucleotides: 5. CDR3 loop: CASIELAGNTGELFF. The CDR3 DNA reads TGTGCCAGCATCGAACTAGCGGGCAACACCGGGGAGCTGTTTTTT.

The J gene is TRBJ2-1, the V gene TRBV19, with a tentative D call TRBD2 (5 bases). Germline CDR1 reads LNHDA; CDR2 reads SQIVND (reference sequence). The V gene lost 6 bases and the J gene lost 8 bases, with 20 bases spanning the gap. The CDR3 runs to 15 residues. The CDR3 sequence is CASRGGGSRWDEQFF. CDR3 bases: TGTGCCAGTAGAGGAGGTGGCAGCCGATGGGATGAGCAGTTCTTC. Using reference TRBV19 and TRBJ2-1 for the parts outside the CDR3, the full variable domain is DGGITQSPKYLFRKEGQNVTLSCEQNLNHDAMYWYRQDPGQGLRLIYYSQIVNDFQKGDIAEGYSVSREKKESFPLTVTSAQKNPTAFYLCASRGGGSRWDEQFFGPGTRLTVL.

This clonotype occurred a few times. The chain recombines TRBV4-1 with TRBJ2-7; possibly TRBD1 or TRBD2 for D (5 bases each). The germline V and J ends were trimmed by 0 bases and 6 bases, with 15 bases remaining between them. The V gene's germline CDR1 is MGHRA and CDR2 YSYEKL. CDR3 length equals 15 residues. CDR3 bases: TGCGCCAGCAGCCAAGAGAGGGGCAGGTCCGGCGAGCAGTACTTC. Translated: CASSQERGRSGEQYF.

The chain uses TRBV2 and TRBJ2-3; D is unclear. Trimming removed 0 bases at V and 7 bases at J, with 8 bases between. Germline values: CDR1 SNHLY, CDR2 FYNNEI. The CDR3 consists of 13 residues. CDR3 protein: CASSEALVNTQYF. CDR3 DNA sequence: TGTGCCAGCAGTGAAGCGCTTGTGAATACGCAGTATTTT. The full variable domain, with the rest looked up from reference TRBV2 and TRBJ2-3, is EPEVTQTPSHQVTQMGQEVILRCVPISNHLYFYWYRQILGQKVEFLVSFYNNEISEKSEIFDDQFSVERPDGSNFTLKIRSTKLEDSAMYFCASSEALVNTQYFGPGTRLTVL.

This clonotype was observed a few times. The chain recombines TRBV12-3 or TRBV12-4 with TRBJ2-2, with D possibly matching TRBD1 (5 bases). Trimming stripped 6 bases from V and 3 bases from J, with 17 bases between. This CDR3 has 16 residues. The CDR3 is CASRWAWVGDTGELFF. DNA for the CDR3: TGTGCCAGCAGATGGGCTTGGGTAGGGGACACCGGGGAGCTGTTTTTT.

On this clonotype itself: Its ends do not fully match the called genes, so a read error is possible. The J gene is TRBJ2-3, the V gene TRBV18; no firm D call. The CDR3 spans 15 residues. CDR1 is KGHSH and CDR2 is LQKENI in the germline V gene. The CDR3, as DNA: TGTACCAGCTCACCACTCCTATCTGGTGTGGATACGCAGTATTTT. It yields the protein CTSSPLLSGVDTQYF.

This clonotype showed up just a few times. The rearrangement links TRBV15 to TRBJ1-5; D is uncertain. This CDR3 comprises 14 residues. V lost 1 base, J lost 8 bases, and 12 bases lay in between. Germline CDR1 reads LNHNV; CDR2 reads YYDKDF (reference sequence). This CDR3 is CATSRAGLGEPQHF. The CDR3 DNA reads as TGTGCCACCAGCAGAGCAGGCCTTGGGGAGCCCCAGCATTTT.